This T cell receptor beta chain comes out of a study of immune evolution from preneoplasia to lung adenocarcinoma. Broader study findings: Normal lung had the highest top T cell clone frequencies.

Patients had resection in Japan or China between about 2013 and 2018. Each case's diagnosis was confirmed by two pathologists on H&E. Macro-dissection enriched premalignant or tumor cells before nucleic acid extraction. Clones were read by immunoSEQ multiplex PCR, and TCRdb kept only the in-frame ones, dropping some. The table lists around 2,400 clones, about 80% of them singletons, with 10% in the top ten. Germline V gives CDR1 SGHTS, CDR2 YDEGEE. The J segment lost 3 bases and the V segment lost 2 bases, leaving 4 bases of the junction unmatched. This CDR3 has 16 amino acids. Comment on this clone: Its antigen is not known.

This sequence originates from a person between 65 and 79 years old with lung adenocarcinoma. The chain couples TRBV5-8 to TRBJ1-4, with TRBD1 matching 10 bases. The specimen was FFPE lung adenocarcinoma in situ tissue. CDR3 coding DNA: TGTGCCAGCAGCTTTCAGACAGGGGGCTCTAATGAAAAACTGTTTTTT. This encodes CASSFQTGGSNEKLFF. The full variable domain, its missing parts supplied by reference TRBV5-8 and TRBJ1-4, is EAGVTQSPTHLIKTRGQQATLRCSPISGHTSVYWYQQALGLGLQFLLWYDEGEERNRGNFPPRFSGRQFPNYSSELNVNALELEDSALYLCASSFQTGGSNEKLFFGSGTQLSVL.